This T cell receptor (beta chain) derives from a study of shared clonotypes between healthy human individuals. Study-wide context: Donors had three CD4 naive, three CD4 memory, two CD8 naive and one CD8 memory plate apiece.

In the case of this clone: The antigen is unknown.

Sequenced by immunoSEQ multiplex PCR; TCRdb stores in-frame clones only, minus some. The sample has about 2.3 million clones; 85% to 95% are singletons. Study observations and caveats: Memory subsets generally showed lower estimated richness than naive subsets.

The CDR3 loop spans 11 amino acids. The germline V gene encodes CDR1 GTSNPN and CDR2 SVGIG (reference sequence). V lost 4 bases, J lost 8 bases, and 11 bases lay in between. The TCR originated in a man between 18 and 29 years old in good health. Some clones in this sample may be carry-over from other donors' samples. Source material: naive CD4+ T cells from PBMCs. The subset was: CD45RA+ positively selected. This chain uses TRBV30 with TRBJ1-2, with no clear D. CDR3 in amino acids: CAWTGTGGYTF. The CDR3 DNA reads TGTGCCTGGACCGGTACCGGGGGCTACACCTTC.